Listed below are T cell receptor beta chains from one sample, sequenced in a study of blood T cell repertoires in COVID-19. Profiled with immunoSEQ multiplex PCR; TCRdb holds only in-frame clones, not every one. The sample lists about 160,000 clones, approximately 90% occurring once. The sample consisted of peripheral blood. These receptors all come from a man aged 18-30 years with acute or convalescent COVID-19. Each CDR3 is given with its conserved first and last residue. The order of the fields is D gene, J gene, V gene, clone size, CDR3 protein, CDR3 DNA. The D gene is left open where the match is weak. Expanded clones get a size class; other rows say once, few or many, or leave the size out.

>TRBD1|TRBJ1-2|TRBV5-6|-
CASHPIGGNYGYTF
TGTGCCAGCCACCCAATAGGGGGCAACTATGGCTACACCTTC
>-|TRBJ1-3|TRBV18|-
CASSPTGSGNTIYF
TGTGCCAGCTCACCAACAGGTTCTGGAAACACCATATATTTT
>TRBD1|TRBJ1-5|TRBV5-8|-
CASSLGTGGQPQHF
TGTGCCAGCAGCTTAGGGACAGGGGGTCAGCCCCAGCATTTT
>-|TRBJ1-1|TRBV3-1/TRBV3-2|-
CASSHPITEAFF
TGTGCCAGCAGCCATCCCATCACTGAAGCTTTCTTT
>TRBD1|TRBJ1-1|TRBV19|-
CASTKRQGSPPNTEAFF
TGTGCCAGTACTAAAAGACAGGGCTCCCCACCGAACACTGAAGCTTTCTTT
>-|TRBJ1-5|TRBV5-1|-
CASSLSRGNQPQHF
TGCGCCAGCAGCTTGAGCAGGGGCAATCAGCCCCAGCATTTT
>TRBD1|TRBJ1-2|TRBV3-1/TRBV3-2|once
CASTLLGRGMGNYGYTF
TGTGCCAGCACACTACTTGGCAGGGGGATGGGGAACTATGGCTACACCTTC
>-|TRBJ1-3|TRBV9|-
CASSVGSSGNTIYF
TGTGCCAGCAGCGTAGGGAGCTCTGGAAACACCATATATTTT
>-|TRBJ2-1|TRBV5-1|once
CASSVRDTSYNEQFF
TGCGCCAGCAGCGTACGGGACACCTCTTACAATGAGCAGTTCTTC
>-|TRBJ1-2|TRBV15|-
CATSREGGPNYGYTF
TGTGCCACCAGCAGGGAAGGAGGCCCTAACTATGGCTACACCTTC
>TRBD1|TRBJ2-7|TRBV18|-
CASSRGTGDLYEQYF
TGTGCCAGCTCACGCGGGACAGGGGATCTCTACGAGCAGTACTTC